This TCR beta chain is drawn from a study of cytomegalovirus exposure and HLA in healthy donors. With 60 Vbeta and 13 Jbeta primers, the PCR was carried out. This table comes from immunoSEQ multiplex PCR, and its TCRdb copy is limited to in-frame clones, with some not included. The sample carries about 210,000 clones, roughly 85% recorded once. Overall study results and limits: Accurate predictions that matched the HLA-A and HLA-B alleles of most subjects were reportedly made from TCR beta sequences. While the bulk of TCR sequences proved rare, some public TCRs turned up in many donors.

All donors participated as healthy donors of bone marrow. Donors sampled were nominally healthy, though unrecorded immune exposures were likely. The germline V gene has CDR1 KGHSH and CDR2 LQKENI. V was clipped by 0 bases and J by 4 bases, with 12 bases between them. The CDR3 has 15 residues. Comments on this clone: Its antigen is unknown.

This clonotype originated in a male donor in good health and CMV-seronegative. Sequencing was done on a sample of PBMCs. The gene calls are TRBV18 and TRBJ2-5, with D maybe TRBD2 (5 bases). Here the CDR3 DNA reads TGTGCCAGCTCACCACCGACGCTTGGAGGAGAGACCCAGTACTTC. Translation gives CASSPPTLGGETQYF.